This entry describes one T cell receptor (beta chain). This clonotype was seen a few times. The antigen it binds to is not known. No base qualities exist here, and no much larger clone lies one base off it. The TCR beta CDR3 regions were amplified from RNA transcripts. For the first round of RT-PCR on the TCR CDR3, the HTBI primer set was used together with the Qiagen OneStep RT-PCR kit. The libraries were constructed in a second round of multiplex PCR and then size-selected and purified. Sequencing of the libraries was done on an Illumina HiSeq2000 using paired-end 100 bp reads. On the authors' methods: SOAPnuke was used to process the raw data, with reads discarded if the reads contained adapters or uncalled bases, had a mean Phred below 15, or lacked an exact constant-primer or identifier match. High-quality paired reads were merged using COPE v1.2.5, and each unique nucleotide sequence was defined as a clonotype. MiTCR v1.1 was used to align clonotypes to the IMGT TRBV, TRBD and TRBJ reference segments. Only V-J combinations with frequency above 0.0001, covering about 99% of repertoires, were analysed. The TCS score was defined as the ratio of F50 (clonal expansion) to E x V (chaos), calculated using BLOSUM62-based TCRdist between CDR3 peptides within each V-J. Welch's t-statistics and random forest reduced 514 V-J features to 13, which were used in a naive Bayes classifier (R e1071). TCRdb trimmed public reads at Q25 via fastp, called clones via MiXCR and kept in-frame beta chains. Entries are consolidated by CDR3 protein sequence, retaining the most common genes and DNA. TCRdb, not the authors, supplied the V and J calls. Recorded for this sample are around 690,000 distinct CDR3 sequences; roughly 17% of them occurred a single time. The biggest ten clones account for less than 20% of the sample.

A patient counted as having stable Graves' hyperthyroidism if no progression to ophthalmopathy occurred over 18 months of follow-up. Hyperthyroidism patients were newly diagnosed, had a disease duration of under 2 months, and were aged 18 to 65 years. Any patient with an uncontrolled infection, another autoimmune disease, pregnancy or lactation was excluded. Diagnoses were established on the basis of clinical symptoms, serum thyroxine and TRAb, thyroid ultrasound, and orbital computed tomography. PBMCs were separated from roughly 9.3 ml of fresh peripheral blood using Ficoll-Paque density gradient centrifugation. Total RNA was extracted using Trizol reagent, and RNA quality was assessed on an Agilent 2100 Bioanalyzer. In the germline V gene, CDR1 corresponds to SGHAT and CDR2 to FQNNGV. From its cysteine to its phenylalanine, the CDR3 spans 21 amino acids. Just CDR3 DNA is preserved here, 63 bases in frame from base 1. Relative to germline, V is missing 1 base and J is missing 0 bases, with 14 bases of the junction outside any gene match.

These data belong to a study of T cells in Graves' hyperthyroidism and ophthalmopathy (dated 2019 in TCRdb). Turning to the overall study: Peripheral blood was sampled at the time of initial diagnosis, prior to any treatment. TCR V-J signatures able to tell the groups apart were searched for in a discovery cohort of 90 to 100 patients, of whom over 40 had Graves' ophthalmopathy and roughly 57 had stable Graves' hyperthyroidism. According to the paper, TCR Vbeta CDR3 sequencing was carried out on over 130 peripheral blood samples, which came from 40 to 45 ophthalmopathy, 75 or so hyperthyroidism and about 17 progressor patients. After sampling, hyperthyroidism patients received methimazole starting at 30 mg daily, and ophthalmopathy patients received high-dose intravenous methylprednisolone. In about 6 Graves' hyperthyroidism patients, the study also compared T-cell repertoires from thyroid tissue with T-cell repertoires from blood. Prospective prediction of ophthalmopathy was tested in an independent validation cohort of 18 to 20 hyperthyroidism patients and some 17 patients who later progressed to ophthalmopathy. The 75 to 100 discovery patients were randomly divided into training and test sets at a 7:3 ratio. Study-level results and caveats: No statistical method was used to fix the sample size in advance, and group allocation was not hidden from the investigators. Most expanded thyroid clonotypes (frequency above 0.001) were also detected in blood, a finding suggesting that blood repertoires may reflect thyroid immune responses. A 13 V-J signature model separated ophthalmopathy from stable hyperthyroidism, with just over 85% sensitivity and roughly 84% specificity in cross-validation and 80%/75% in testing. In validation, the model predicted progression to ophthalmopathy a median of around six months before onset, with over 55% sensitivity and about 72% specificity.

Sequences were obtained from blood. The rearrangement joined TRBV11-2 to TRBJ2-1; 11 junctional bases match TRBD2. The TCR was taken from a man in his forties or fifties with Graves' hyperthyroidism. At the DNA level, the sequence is TGTGCCAGCAGCTTAGGTTACCGGGCTAGCGGGAGGCCCATCTCCTACAATGAGCAGTTCTTC. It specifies CASSLGYRASGRPISYNEQFF.